A selection of T cell receptor beta chains follows, all from one sample in a study of beta chain features in type 1 diabetes. TCRdb's copy holds only in-frame clones and misses some; the assay was immunoSEQ multiplex PCR. The data show under 950,000 clones, about 17% seen once. Sequencing was done on a sample of naive CD4+ T cells from blood. These receptors all stem from a woman under 30 in good health. Each CDR3 is given with its conserved first and last residue. D genes are given only for firm matches. Not all rows give a size; the values are once, few, many and, for expanded clones, a class.

D: TRBD1
J: TRBJ1-1
V: TRBV18
size: NA
length: 14
CDR3: CASSPGQRNTEAFF

D: NA
J: TRBJ2-5
V: TRBV15
size: few
length: 14
CDR3: CATSPRVKGETQYF

D: NA
J: TRBJ2-3
V: TRBV18
size: few
length: 15
CDR3: CASSPPSLTTDTQYF

D: NA
J: TRBJ1-2
V: TRBV6-5
size: NA
length: 15
CDR3: CASSYSPRNPYGYTF

D: NA
J: TRBJ2-2
V: TRBV2
size: NA
length: 16
CDR3: CASSPLASKHTGELFF

D: NA
J: TRBJ2-7
V: TRBV28
size: NA
length: 17
CDR3: CASSIPRAGHRSYEQYF

D: NA
J: TRBJ2-1
V: TRBV7-3
size: NA
length: 13
CDR3: CASSRGSYNEQFF

D: NA
J: TRBJ1-2
V: TRBV5-1
size: NA
length: 16
CDR3: CASYAFEGMRNYGYTF

D: NA
J: TRBJ2-7
V: TRBV5-1
size: few
length: 14
CDR3: CASSLTRFTYEQYF

D: NA
J: TRBJ1-5
V: TRBV21-1
size: few
length: 17
CDR3: CASSKKRDRAVNQPQHF

D: NA
J: TRBJ2-1
V: TRBV2
size: NA
length: 15
CDR3: CASRAQGSSYNEQFF

D: NA
J: TRBJ2-2
V: TRBV4-2
size: NA
length: 16
CDR3: CASSQDRRVRAGELFF

D: NA
J: TRBJ2-7
V: TRBV10-3
size: NA
length: 13
CDR3: CATMDSGYYEQYF

D: NA
J: TRBJ1-5
V: TRBV19
size: few
length: 13
CDR3: CASRGSDNQPQHF

D: NA
J: TRBJ2-3
V: TRBV7-9
size: NA
length: 15
CDR3: CASSPGALSTDTQYF

D: NA
J: TRBJ2-1
V: TRBV5-1
size: NA
length: 14
CDR3: CASSLVAGGPEQFF

D: TRBD2
J: TRBJ2-2
V: TRBV4-1
size: NA
length: 17
CDR3: CASSQVGSGIRKGELFF

D: TRBD1
J: TRBJ1-5
V: TRBV7-2
size: few
length: 13
CDR3: CASSLTGVQPQHF

D: TRBD1
J: TRBJ1-1
V: TRBV5-6
size: few
length: 13
CDR3: CASRSTGVIEAFF

D: NA
J: TRBJ1-6
V: TRBV27
size: NA
length: 13
CDR3: CASSSTGNSPLHF

D: TRBD1
J: TRBJ2-1
V: TRBV4-2
size: few
length: 16
CDR3: CASSLQGDRGYNEQFF

D: NA
J: TRBJ2-3
V: TRBV9
size: NA
length: 16
CDR3: CASSAFGGAGTDTQYF

D: TRBD2
J: TRBJ2-3
V: TRBV5-4
size: NA
length: 15
CDR3: CASSPELAGEDTQYF

D: NA
J: TRBJ2-3
V: TRBV6-6
size: NA
length: 16
CDR3: CASSYSASSSTDTQYF

D: TRBD2
J: TRBJ2-1
V: TRBV15
size: NA
length: 20
CDR3: CATSRDLGTSGSGPRNEQFF

D: NA
J: TRBJ2-7
V: TRBV7-2
size: NA
length: 15
CDR3: CASSLRLDTPYEQYF

D: NA
J: TRBJ2-1
V: TRBV2
size: NA
length: 15
CDR3: CASSDWGSRGNEQFF

D: NA
J: TRBJ1-2
V: TRBV19
size: few
length: 13
CDR3: CASSIQTRRGYTF

D: NA
J: TRBJ1-1
V: TRBV7-2
size: NA
length: 13
CDR3: CASSTGQNTEAFF

D: NA
J: TRBJ2-3
V: TRBV7-2
size: NA
length: 15
CDR3: CASSLVAVSTDTQYF

D: TRBD2
J: TRBJ2-2
V: TRBV28
size: NA
length: 16
CDR3: CASSFAASGNTGELFF

D: TRBD2
J: TRBJ2-1
V: TRBV27
size: few
length: 16
CDR3: CASSFLTSGTYNEQFF

D: TRBD1
J: TRBJ2-5
V: TRBV9
size: NA
length: 12
CDR3: CASSPDRGLLHF

D: NA
J: TRBJ1-5
V: TRBV4-1
size: NA
length: 13
CDR3: CASSQELFQPQHF

D: TRBD2
J: TRBJ2-5
V: TRBV5-4
size: NA
length: 15
CDR3: CASSSIAGGLKTQYF

D: TRBD2
J: TRBJ2-1
V: TRBV7-7
size: few
length: 15
CDR3: CASSARLAGGAEQFF

D: NA
J: TRBJ1-1
V: TRBV5-1
size: few
length: 15
CDR3: CASNLGGQGNAEAFF